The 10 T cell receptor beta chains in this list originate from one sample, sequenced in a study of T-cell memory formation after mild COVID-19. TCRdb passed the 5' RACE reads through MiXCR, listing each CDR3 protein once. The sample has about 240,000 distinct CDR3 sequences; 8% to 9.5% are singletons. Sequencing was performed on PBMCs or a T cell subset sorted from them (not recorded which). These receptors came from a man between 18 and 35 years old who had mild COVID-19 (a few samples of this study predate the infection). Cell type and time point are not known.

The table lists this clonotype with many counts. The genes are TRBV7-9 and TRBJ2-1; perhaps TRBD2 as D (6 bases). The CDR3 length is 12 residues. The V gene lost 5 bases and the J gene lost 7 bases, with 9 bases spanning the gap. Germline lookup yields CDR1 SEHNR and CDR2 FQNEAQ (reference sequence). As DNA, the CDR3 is TGTGCCAGCAGCGTGGGGGGAAATGAGCAGTTCTTC. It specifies CASSVGGNEQFF.

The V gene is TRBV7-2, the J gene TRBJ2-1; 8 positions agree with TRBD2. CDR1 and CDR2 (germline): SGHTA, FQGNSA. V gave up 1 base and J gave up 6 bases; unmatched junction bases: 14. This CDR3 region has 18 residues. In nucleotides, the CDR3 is TGTGCCAGCAGCTTAGACCCACAACTAGCGGTATATGTCAATGAGCAGTTCTTC. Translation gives CASSLDPQLAVYVNEQFF.

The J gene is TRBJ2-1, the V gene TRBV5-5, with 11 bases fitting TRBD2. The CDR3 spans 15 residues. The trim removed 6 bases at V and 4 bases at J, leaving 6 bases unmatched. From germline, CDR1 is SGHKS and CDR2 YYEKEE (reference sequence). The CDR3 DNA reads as TGTGCCAGCAAACTAGCGGGGGTCCCTTACAATGAGCAGTTCTTC. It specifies CASKLAGVPYNEQFF. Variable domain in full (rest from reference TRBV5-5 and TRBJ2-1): DAGVTQSPTHLIKTRGQQVTLRCSPISGHKSVSWYQQVLGQGPQFIFQYYEKEERGRGNFPDRFSARQFPNYSSELNVNALLLGDSALYLCASKLAGVPYNEQFFGPGTRLTVL.

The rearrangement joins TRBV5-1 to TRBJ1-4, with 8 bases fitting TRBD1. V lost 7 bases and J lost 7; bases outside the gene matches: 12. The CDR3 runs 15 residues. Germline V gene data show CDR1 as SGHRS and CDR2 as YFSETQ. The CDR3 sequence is CASAIGTGGREKLFF. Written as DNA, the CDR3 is TGCGCCAGCGCGATCGGAACAGGGGGTCGTGAAAAACTGTTTTTT. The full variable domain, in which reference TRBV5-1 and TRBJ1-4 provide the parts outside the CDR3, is KAGVTQTPRYLIKTRGQQVTLSCSPISGHRSVSWYQQTPGQGLQFLFEYFSETQRNKGNFPGRFSGRQFSNSRSEMNVSTLELGDSALYLCASAIGTGGREKLFFGSGTQLSVL.

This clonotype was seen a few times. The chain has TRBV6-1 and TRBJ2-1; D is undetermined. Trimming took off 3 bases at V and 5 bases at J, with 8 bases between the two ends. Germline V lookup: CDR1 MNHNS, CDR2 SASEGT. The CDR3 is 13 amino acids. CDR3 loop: CASSDRANNEQFF. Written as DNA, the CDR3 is TGTGCCAGCAGTGATCGGGCAAACAATGAGCAGTTCTTC.

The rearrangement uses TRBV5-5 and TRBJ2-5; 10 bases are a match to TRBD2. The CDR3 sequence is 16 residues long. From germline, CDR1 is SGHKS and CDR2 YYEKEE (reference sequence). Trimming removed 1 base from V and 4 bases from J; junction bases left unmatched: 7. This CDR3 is CASSLSSGGAGETQYF. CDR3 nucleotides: TGTGCCAGCAGCTTGTCCAGCGGGGGGGCCGGAGAGACCCAGTACTTC.

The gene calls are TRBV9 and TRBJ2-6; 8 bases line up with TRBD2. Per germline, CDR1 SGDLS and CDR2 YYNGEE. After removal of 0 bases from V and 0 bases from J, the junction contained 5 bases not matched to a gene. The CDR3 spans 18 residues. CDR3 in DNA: TGTGCCAGCAGCGTAGCGCGGGGGGCCAACTCTGGGGCCAACGTCCTGACTTTC. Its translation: CASSVARGANSGANVLTF. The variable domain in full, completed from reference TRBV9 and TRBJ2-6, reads DSGVTQTPKHLITATGQRVTLRCSPRSGDLSVYWYQQSLDQGLQFLIQYYNGEERAKGNILERFSAQQFPDLHSELNLSSLELGDSALYFCASSVARGANSGANVLTFGAGSRLTVL.

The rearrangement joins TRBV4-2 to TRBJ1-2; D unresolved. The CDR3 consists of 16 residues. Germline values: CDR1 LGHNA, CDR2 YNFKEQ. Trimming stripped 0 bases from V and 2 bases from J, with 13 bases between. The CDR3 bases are TGTGCCAGCAGCCAAGACGGCCAAGATCTAAACTATGGCTACACCTTC. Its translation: CASSQDGQDLNYGYTF.

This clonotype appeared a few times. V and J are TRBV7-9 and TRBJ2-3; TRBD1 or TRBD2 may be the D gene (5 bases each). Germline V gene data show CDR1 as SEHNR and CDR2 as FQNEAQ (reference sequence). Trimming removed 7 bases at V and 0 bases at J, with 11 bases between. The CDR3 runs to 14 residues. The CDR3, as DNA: TGTGCCAGCACCTTTGAGGGGAGCACAGATACGCAGTATTTT. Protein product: CASTFEGSTDTQYF.

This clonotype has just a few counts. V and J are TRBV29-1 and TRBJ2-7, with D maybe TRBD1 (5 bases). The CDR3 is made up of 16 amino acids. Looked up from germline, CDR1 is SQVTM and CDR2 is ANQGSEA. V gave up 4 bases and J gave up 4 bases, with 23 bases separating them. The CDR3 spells CSVVRAAWNLRYEQYF. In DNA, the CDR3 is TGCAGCGTTGTCAGGGCGGCGTGGAATTTAAGATACGAGCAGTACTTC.